The 29 T cell receptor beta chains in this list originate from one sample, sequenced in a study of CD8 T cells in Susac syndrome. It was with random hexamers that roughly 0.45 to 1 ug RNA was reverse transcribed. TCRdb ran MiXCR on the immunoSEQ multiplex PCR reads and lists one entry per CDR3 protein. Seen here are roughly 47,000 distinct CDR3 sequences, over 90% observed once, and the top ten hold 0.35% to 0.5%. The sample consisted of CD8+ T cells from PBMCs. These receptors were obtained from a human donor in good health.

The gene calls are TRBV20-1 and TRBJ2-7; TRBD1 matches at 10 bases. CDR3 length: 14 residues. V lost 4 bases to trimming and J lost 4 bases; unmatched junction nucleotides: 7. CDR1 DFQATT and CDR2 SNEGSKA come from the germline V gene (reference sequence). This CDR3 reads CSATGQGVAYEQYF. The DNA of the CDR3 is TGCAGTGCTACTGGACAGGGGGTAGCTTACGAGCAGTACTTC.

This clonotype appeared a single time. CDR3 coding DNA: TGCGCCAGCGCCACTTTAGCGGGAGGGCCCTCCAATGAGCAGTTCTTC. Residues: CASATLAGGPSNEQFF. The chain employs TRBV5-1 and TRBJ2-1; 11 bases are shared with TRBD2. The ends lost 7 bases at V and 6 bases at J; junction bases unmatched: 12. The CDR3 length is 16 residues. CDR1 is SGHRS, CDR2 YFSETQ, per germline.

The chain links TRBV13 to TRBJ2-1; 8 bases are shared with TRBD2. The CDR3 is 18 amino acids. Germline V CDR1 and CDR2: PRHDT, FYEKMQ (reference sequence). The trim removed 4 bases at V and 1 base at J, leaving 12 bases unmatched. CDR3 DNA: TGTGCCAGCAGCTCCCCCCAGGGTAGCGGGAAATCCTACAATGAGCAGTTCTTC. Residues: CASSSPQGSGKSYNEQFF.

This CDR3 is CASSPHPSGEGQFF. The DNA of the CDR3 is TGTGCCAGCAGTCCCCACCCTAGCGGAGAGGGGCAGTTCTTC. The rearrangement links TRBV6-6 to TRBJ2-1, with 7 bases that match TRBD2. Germline CDR1 is MNHNY and CDR2 is SVGAGI (reference sequence). J was trimmed by 12 bases and V by 5 bases; bases with no gene match: 13. The CDR3 runs 14 residues.

This chain joins TRBV30 and TRBJ1-2; D remains unclear. The length of the CDR3 is 14 residues. V lost 0 bases and J lost 2, with 10 bases in between. Germline V gene lookup returns CDR1 GTSNPN and CDR2 SVGIG (reference sequence). The CDR3, as DNA: TGTGCCTGGAGTGTAATCCCTGGAAACTATGGCTACACCTTC. Protein product: CAWSVIPGNYGYTF.

The chain has TRBV20-1 and TRBJ1-4; D remains unclear. In germline, CDR1 is DFQATT, CDR2 SNEGSKA (reference sequence). This CDR3 has 15 amino acids. Trimming shortened V by 1 base and J by 5 bases, and 14 bases separated the two germline ends. In DNA, the CDR3 is TGCAGTGCTAGAGCCTCGGGCCCAAGGAATGAAAAACTGTTTTTT. It specifies CSARASGPRNEKLFF.

The chain has TRBV4-1 and TRBJ2-2; D possibly corresponds to TRBD2 (5 bases). V was pared by 4 bases and J by 1 base, with 13 bases between. Germline V gene data show CDR1 as MGHRA and CDR2 as YSYEKL. This CDR3 contains 16 residues. CDR3 bases: TGCGCCAGCAGCCCGGAAGTAGCGAGGAACACCGGGGAGCTGTTTTTT. This sequence encodes CASSPEVARNTGELFF.

This clonotype showed up just once. This sequence joins TRBV7-9 and TRBJ1-1; D possibly corresponds to TRBD1 (5 bases). This CDR3 has 12 amino acids. The germline V gene has CDR1 SEHNR and CDR2 FQNEAQ (reference sequence). V was cut by 4 bases and J by 6 bases, with 9 bases left in between. Written as DNA, the CDR3 is TGTGCCAGCAGCTACCAGGGCGCTGAAGCTTTCTTT. This gives the protein CASSYQGAEAFF.

The J gene is TRBJ2-1, the V gene TRBV4-3; 8 nucleotides match TRBD2. Per the germline V gene, CDR1 is LGHNA and CDR2 is YSLEER. CDR3 length: 15 residues. Trimming took 1 base from V and 4 from J; bases not matched to a gene: 3. The CDR3 sequence: CASSQGSGSYNEQFF. In DNA, the CDR3 is TGCGCCAGCAGCCAAGGGAGCGGGAGTTACAATGAGCAGTTCTTC.

The V and J genes are TRBV5-1 and TRBJ1-1; unclear D gene. From germline, CDR1 is SGHRS and CDR2 YFSETQ. The CDR3 is 15 amino acids. V was cut by 4 bases and J by 1 base, with 14 bases left in between. The DNA for the CDR3 is TGCGCCAGCAGCGACCCTGGGAGCCCGAACACTGAAGCTTTCTTT. It is translated as CASSDPGSPNTEAFF.

The chain has TRBV10-3 and TRBJ2-7; 7 nucleotides align to TRBD1. The length of the CDR3 is 16 residues. V trimming: 0 bases; J trimming: 3 bases; junction bases outside the gene matches: 8. Germline CDR1 ENHRY, CDR2 SYGVKD. For the CDR3, the DNA is TGTGCCATCAGTGAGTCGACAACAGGGGAGAACTACGAGCAGTACTTC. It translates to CAISESTTGENYEQYF.

The CDR3 here is CASSFGLTSTDTQYF. The CDR3 DNA is TGTGCCAGCAGCTTTGGCCTGACTAGCACAGATACGCAGTATTTT. The chain combines TRBV7-6 with TRBJ2-3; D gene unclear. Trimming pared 3 bases from V and 0 bases from J, leaving 10 bases between. CDR3 length: 15 residues. Germline V gene data show CDR1 as SGHVS and CDR2 as FNYEAQ.

This chain connects TRBV9 to TRBJ1-2, with D uncertain. Per germline, CDR1 SGDLS and CDR2 YYNGEE. V was cut by 0 bases and J by 1 base, with 10 bases left in between. The CDR3 has 15 residues. The CDR3 coding sequence is TGTGCCAGCAGCGTAGGCCAAGACGTTAACTATGGCTACACCTTC. It specifies CASSVGQDVNYGYTF.

The DNA of the CDR3 is TGTGCCAGCAGCCTTGGAGGGGACAGAAATGAAAAACTGTTTTTT. It translates to CASSLGGDRNEKLFF. The chain links TRBV7-2 to TRBJ1-4; 7 bases map to TRBD1. The length of the CDR3 is 15 residues. From germline, CDR1 is SGHTA and CDR2 FQGNSA. J gave up 5 bases and V 5 bases, and 8 bases lay outside the gene matches.

This chain links TRBV19 with TRBJ1-5, with 7 bases fitting TRBD1. The V segment lost 8 bases and the J segment 5 bases; nucleotides outside the gene matches: 9. The CDR3 consists of 14 residues. Germline V gene data show CDR1 as LNHDA and CDR2 as SQIVND (reference sequence). The CDR3 DNA reads as TGTGCCAGTGAGACCAGGGGGTTCGATCAGCCCCAGCATTTT. This encodes CASETRGFDQPQHF.

The chain couples TRBV6-5 to TRBJ2-3; a possible D gene is TRBD2 (5 bases). With 2 bases removed from V and 2 bases from J, the gap between germline ends came to 11 bases. CDR1 is MNHEY, CDR2 SVGAGI, per germline. This CDR3 is 15 amino acids long. The DNA for the CDR3 is TGTGCCAGCAGTTACGAGGGAAGGACCACAGATACGCAGTATTTT. Its protein is CASSYEGRTTDTQYF.

The chain is built from TRBV29-1 and TRBJ2-1; perhaps TRBD2 as D (6 bases). This CDR3 is 12 amino acids long. The ends were cut back, 3 bases at V and 9 bases at J, with 12 bases in the middle. CDR1 is SQVTM and CDR2 is ANQGSEA in the germline V gene. The CDR3 DNA is TGCAGCGTTGAGGGACTCCAGCGTGAGCAGTTCTTC. Translated: CSVEGLQREQFF.

The chain has TRBV6-2 or TRBV6-3 and TRBJ2-1; D might be TRBD2 (5 bases). The CDR3 contains 12 residues. Trimming removed 6 bases at V and 5 bases at J, with 8 bases between. The germline CDR1 and CDR2 sequences are MNHEY and SVGEGT. The CDR3 is CASRAGDNEQFF. CDR3 coding DNA: TGTGCCAGCAGGGCCGGGGACAATGAGCAGTTCTTC.

J is TRBJ2-5 and V is TRBV25-1; D not certain. V dropped 3 bases and J dropped 2 bases, with 13 bases sitting between them. This CDR3 has 15 amino acids. The germline V gene has CDR1 MGHDK and CDR2 SYGVNS. CDR3 sequence: CASSDSVWGQETQYF. The DNA for the CDR3 is TGTGCCAGCAGTGATAGTGTTTGGGGTCAAGAGACCCAGTACTTC.

CDR3 in DNA: TGTGCCAGCAGCCCGGAGGGGACAGAGTCCTACGAGCAGTACTTC. This translates into CASSPEGTESYEQYF. The chain recombines TRBV9 with TRBJ2-7, with D possibly matching TRBD1 (7 bases). The CDR3 has 15 residues. CDR1 and CDR2 from the germline V gene are SGDLS and YYNGEE. V dropped 4 bases and J dropped 1 base, with 15 bases sitting between them. The full variable domain, with the rest looked up from reference TRBV9 and TRBJ2-7, is DSGVTQTPKHLITATGQRVTLRCSPRSGDLSVYWYQQSLDQGLQFLIQYYNGEERAKGNILERFSAQQFPDLHSELNLSSLELGDSALYFCASSPEGTESYEQYFGPGTRLTVT.

This clonotype is a singleton in its sample. The J gene is TRBJ2-7, the V gene TRBV12-3 or TRBV12-4; no firm D call. V was cut by 2 bases and J by 2 bases, with 4 bases left in between. CDR3 length: 12 residues. The CDR3: CASSLNPYEQYF. The CDR3 DNA reads as TGTGCCAGCAGTTTAAACCCCTACGAGCAGTACTTC.

The J gene is TRBJ1-1, the V gene TRBV5-1, with a tentative D call TRBD1 (5 bases). Trimming left V 4 bases short and J 1 base short, with 14 bases between. The CDR3 runs 15 residues. The germline CDR1 and CDR2 sequences are SGHRS and YFSETQ. Here the CDR3 reads CASSLWGDKNTEAFF. Written as DNA, the CDR3 is TGCGCCAGCAGCCTTTGGGGCGACAAGAACACTGAAGCTTTCTTT. Combining the CDR3 with reference TRBV5-1 and TRBJ1-1 gives the whole variable domain KAGVTQTPRYLIKTRGQQVTLSCSPISGHRSVSWYQQTPGQGLQFLFEYFSETQRNKGNFPGRFSGRQFSNSRSEMNVSTLELGDSALYLCASSLWGDKNTEAFFGQGTRLTVV.

Concerning this clonotype: At one boundary the junction diverges from the germline segment, which might be a read error. The chain is built from TRBV2 and TRBJ2-7, with unresolved D. Germline V gene sequence: CDR1 SNHLY, CDR2 FYNNEI. This CDR3 contains 13 residues. The CDR3: CASSEGHSYEQYF. Here the CDR3 DNA reads TGTGCCAGCAGTGAAGGCCACTCCTATGAGCAGTACTTC. Looking up the rest from reference TRBV2 and TRBJ2-7 gives the full variable domain: EPEVTQTPSHQVTQMGQEVILRCVPISNHLYFYWYRQILGQKVEFLVSFYNNEISEKSEIFDDQFSVERPDGSNFTLKIRSTKLEDSAMYFCASSEGHSYEQYFGPGTRLTVT.

The chain combines TRBV3-1 with TRBJ1-1, with D possibly matching TRBD1 (6 bases). This CDR3 has 17 amino acids. The V end lost 2 bases, the J end lost 1 base, and 17 bases lay between the germline ends. The germline V gene has CDR1 LGHDT and CDR2 YNNKEL (reference sequence). The CDR3 DNA follows: TGTGCCAGCAGCCAAACAGGGACATCTTATGAGAACACTGAAGCTTTCTTT. The encoded protein is CASSQTGTSYENTEAFF.

The chain joins TRBV10-3 to TRBJ2-3; D is perhaps TRBD1 or TRBD2 (6 bases each). The V and J ends lost 3 bases and 5 bases respectively, with 15 bases between them. This CDR3 has 15 residues. From germline, CDR1 is ENHRY and CDR2 SYGVKD. The CDR3 reads CAISEGGRWEDTQYF. CDR3 sequence (DNA): TGTGCCATCAGTGAAGGGGGGCGCTGGGAAGATACGCAGTATTTT.

The V and J genes are TRBV27 and TRBJ1-2; the match to TRBD1 covers 8 bases. The CDR3 consists of 11 residues. Germline values: CDR1 MNHEY, CDR2 SMNVEV (reference sequence). With V trimmed by 7 bases and J by 8 bases, 3 bases remained unmatched. CDR3 bases: TGTGCCAGCACAGGGGGCTGGGGCTACACCTTC. Translating it yields CASTGGWGYTF.

The chain employs TRBV2 and TRBJ1-1, with D hard to call. This CDR3 is built from 11 residues. The ends were cut back, 8 bases at V and 4 bases at J, with 8 bases in the middle. In germline, CDR1 is SNHLY, CDR2 FYNNEI. CDR3 sequence: CASRASTEAFF. CDR3 sequence (DNA): TGTGCCAGCCGGGCCTCCACTGAAGCTTTCTTT.

This chain joins TRBV7-9 and TRBJ2-1; the match to TRBD1 covers 9 bases. V was clipped by 2 bases and J by 7 bases; unmatched bases: 6. Per germline, CDR1 SEHNR and CDR2 FQNEAQ (reference sequence). This CDR3 contains 15 residues. The CDR3 sequence: CASSLTGGYWNEQFF. The CDR3 bases are TGTGCCAGCAGCTTAACAGGGGGCTATTGGAATGAGCAGTTCTTC.

The genes are TRBV29-1 and TRBJ2-5; 9 positions agree with TRBD2. The CDR3 is made up of 17 amino acids. V shed 3 bases, J shed 1 base, and the junction held 12 bases outside the gene matches. Germline-derived CDR1 and CDR2 are SQVTM and ANQGSEA. The CDR3 coding sequence is TGCAGCGTTGAGACAATCTTGGGAGCGGGAGGCCAAGAGACCCAGTACTTC. It is translated as CSVETILGAGGQETQYF.